One and the same sample provided the 17 T cell receptor beta chains below, sequenced in a study of CD8 T cells in ankylosing spondylitis. Using its own MiXCR run on the 5' RACE reads, TCRdb lists one record per CDR3 protein. This repertoire shows 200,000 to 300,000 distinct CDR3 sequences, 8% to 9% found once; its top ten account for around 4.8%. The sample was blood, either unsorted or a sorted T cell fraction (not recorded which). These receptors all stem from a female donor with ankylosing spondylitis or in good health (not recorded which).

The table lists this clonotype with a few counts. The chain combines TRBV11-2 with TRBJ2-5, with D tentatively TRBD2 (7 bases). Germline-derived CDR1 and CDR2 are SGHAT and FQNNGV. Trimming cost V 5 bases and J 4 bases, with 17 bases left between them. There are 15 residues in the CDR3. The CDR3 DNA sequence: TGTGCCAGCAGCCCGGGACTACTACAGGGAGAGACCCAGTACTTC. Residues: CASSPGLLQGETQYF.

This clonotype was seen more than once but under ten times. This chain connects TRBV20-1 to TRBJ2-1, with 8 positions matching TRBD2. Unmatched junction bases numbered 13, after V lost 3 bases and J lost 9 bases. The germline CDR1 and CDR2 sequences are DFQATT and SNEGSKA (reference sequence). The CDR3 has 15 residues. The chain's CDR3 is CSASHPGLVTGEQFF. In DNA form, the CDR3 reads TGCAGTGCTAGCCATCCGGGACTAGTAACGGGTGAGCAGTTCTTC.

This clonotype was counted many times. The chain links TRBV18 to TRBJ1-2; maybe TRBD1 (5 bases). CDR3 length equals 14 residues. V shed 3 bases and J shed 0 bases, with 8 bases lying between them. Germline V gene data show CDR1 as KGHSH and CDR2 as LQKENI. The CDR3 protein is CASSPDRANYGYTF. CDR3 in DNA: TGTGCCAGCTCACCCGACAGAGCTAACTATGGCTACACCTTC. The whole variable domain, remainder taken from reference TRBV18 and TRBJ1-2, is NAGVMQNPRHLVRRRGQEARLRCSPMKGHSHVYWYRQLPEEGLKFMVYLQKENIIDESGMPKERFSAEFPKEGPSILRIQQVVRGDSAAYFCASSPDRANYGYTFGSGTRLTVV.

The chain combines TRBV3-1 with TRBJ1-2; D not certain. The CDR3 is made up of 13 amino acids. CDR1 is LGHDT and CDR2 is YNNKEL in the germline V gene (reference sequence). The V gene lost 3 bases and the J gene lost 7 bases, with 12 bases spanning the gap. This CDR3 reads CASSHEKAGGYTF. CDR3 coding DNA: TGTGCCAGCAGCCATGAGAAGGCCGGTGGCTACACCTTC.

The chain uses TRBV25-1 and TRBJ1-4; 8 bases match TRBD1. CDR3 size: 17 residues. Germline trimming cut 4 bases from V and 0 bases from J; bases unmatched to any gene: 7. Germline V gene sequence: CDR1 MGHDK, CDR2 SYGVNS. CDR3: CASSGRSTGATNEKLFF. As DNA, the CDR3 is TGTGCCAGCAGTGGACGTTCGACAGGGGCAACTAATGAAAAACTGTTTTTT.

Many counts were recorded for this clonotype. The J gene is TRBJ1-5, the V gene TRBV5-1; D is uncertain. The V and J ends lost 0 bases and 3 bases respectively, with 10 bases between them. Germline-derived CDR1 and CDR2 are SGHRS and YFSETQ. This CDR3 region has 15 residues. The CDR3 spells CASSLEGRNNQPQHF. For the CDR3, the DNA is TGCGCCAGCAGCTTGGAGGGAAGGAACAATCAGCCCCAGCATTTT.

This clonotype was detected many times. The chain links TRBV20-1 to TRBJ2-1; TRBD2 agrees at 8 bases. The CDR3 loop spans 11 amino acids. The V and J ends lost 5 bases and 10 bases, in that order; junction bases with no gene match: 4. The germline V gene encodes CDR1 DFQATT and CDR2 SNEGSKA (reference sequence). The CDR3 DNA sequence: TGCAGTGCTCCCCTAGCGGGCGAGCAGTTCTTC. It specifies CSAPLAGEQFF.

This clonotype was recorded many times. The chain carries TRBV6-4 and TRBJ2-6; unclear D gene. The V end was cut by 2 bases, the J end by 3 bases, with 11 bases between. The CDR3 has 16 amino acids. Germline values: CDR1 MRHNA, CDR2 SNTAGT. CDR3 coding DNA: TGTGCCAGCAGTGACACGCGTCCTTTTGGGGCCAACGTCCTGACTTTC. This codes for CASSDTRPFGANVLTF.

This clonotype showed up many times. The V gene is TRBV28, the J gene TRBJ1-6; TRBD1 matches 7 bases. The CDR3 sequence is 13 residues long. The V segment lost 6 bases and the J segment 8 bases; nucleotides outside the gene matches: 4. Germline CDR1 is MDHEN and CDR2 is SYDVKM. The chain's CDR3 is CASRTGIDSPLHF. In DNA, the CDR3 is TGTGCCAGCAGGACAGGGATTGATTCACCCCTCCACTTT.

This clonotype came up a few times. The V gene is TRBV29-1, the J gene TRBJ2-7; TRBD1 matches at 7 bases. This CDR3 has 13 amino acids. CDR1 and CDR2 (germline): SQVTM, ANQGSEA. V shed 1 base and J 1 base; nucleotides not matched to a gene: 1. CDR3 DNA: TGCAGCGTTGAAGGGGACAGTTCCTACGAGCAGTACTTC. It codes for CSVEGDSSYEQYF.

The table lists this clonotype with many counts. The gene calls are TRBV28 and TRBJ2-5, with 9 bases lining up with TRBD1. The CDR3 is 11 residues long. Per the germline V gene, CDR1 is MDHEN and CDR2 is SYDVKM. Germline trimming cut 6 bases from V and 7 bases from J; bases unmatched to any gene: 0. The CDR3 DNA reads TGTGCCAGCAGGGGACAGGGGACCCAGTACTTC. Its translation: CASRGQGTQYF.

This clonotype was seen ten or more times. J is TRBJ2-2 and V is TRBV29-1; D may be TRBD2 (5 bases). The CDR3 has 15 residues. Germline V lookup: CDR1 SQVTM, CDR2 ANQGSEA. Trimming removed 3 bases from V and 6 bases from J, with 17 bases in between. The CDR3 loop reads CSVEDLRGSAGELFF. In nucleotides, the CDR3 is TGCAGCGTTGAGGACCTACGGGGTAGCGCCGGGGAGCTGTTTTTT.

This clonotype was seen ten or more times. The CDR3 region has the DNA TGCAGTGCTAGACCCCTCGGGCGGGGATCCACAGATACGCAGTATTTT. Its protein product is CSARPLGRGSTDTQYF. The V gene is TRBV20-1, the J gene TRBJ2-3; perhaps TRBD2 as D (6 bases). The germline gives CDR1 DFQATT, CDR2 SNEGSKA (reference sequence). V lost 2 bases and J lost 2, with 17 bases in between. The CDR3 extends over 16 amino acids.

This clonotype was counted many times. The V and J genes are TRBV5-5 and TRBJ2-1, with 8 positions matching TRBD2. Germline V lookup: CDR1 SGHKS, CDR2 YYEKEE (reference sequence). Germline trimming cut 4 bases from V and 12 bases from J; bases unmatched to any gene: 12. The CDR3 extends over 14 amino acids. CDR3 sequence reads: CASSAEGLDRWQFF. CDR3 nucleotide sequence: TGTGCCAGCAGCGCGGAGGGACTAGATAGGTGGCAGTTCTTC.

On this clonotype itself: This may stem from a read error, because a much larger clone lies one nucleotide away. The J gene is TRBJ1-2, the V gene TRBV15; possible D gene TRBD1, 5 bases. The germline V gene has CDR1 LNHNV and CDR2 YYDKDF (reference sequence). The CDR3 length is 18 residues. The CDR3 protein is CTTSRDPGEGTGSYGYTF. The DNA for the CDR3 is TGTACCACCAGCAGAGATCCCGGGGAGGGAACAGGCTCCTATGGCTACACCTTC. The variable domain in full, completed from reference TRBV15 and TRBJ1-2, reads DAMVIQNPRYQVTQFGKPVTLSCSQTLNHNVMYWYQQKSSQAPKLLFHYYDKDFNNEADTPDNFQSRRPNTSFCFLDIRSPGLGDTAMYLCTTSRDPGEGTGSYGYTFGSGTRLTVV.

This clonotype was seen repeatedly, ten times or more. The chain employs TRBV5-1 and TRBJ1-1, with D maybe TRBD1 (6 bases). The CDR3 is 15 residues long. V was trimmed by 2 bases and J by 2 bases, leaving 13 bases between them. Per germline, CDR1 SGHRS and CDR2 YFSETQ. The CDR3 here is CASSLVRGHNTEAFF. DNA of the CDR3: TGCGCCAGCAGCTTAGTCCGGGGACACAACACTGAAGCTTTCTTT.

At least ten counts were recorded for this clonotype. The chain uses TRBV12-3 or TRBV12-4 and TRBJ2-2; TRBD2 aligns across 8 bases. V lost 6 bases, J lost 7 bases, and 10 bases stayed unmatched. The CDR3 extends over 15 amino acids. The CDR3 nucleotides are TGTGCCAGCAGCCCTCAGCGGGAGACAGACGGGGAGCTGTTTTTT. Translated: CASSPQRETDGELFF.